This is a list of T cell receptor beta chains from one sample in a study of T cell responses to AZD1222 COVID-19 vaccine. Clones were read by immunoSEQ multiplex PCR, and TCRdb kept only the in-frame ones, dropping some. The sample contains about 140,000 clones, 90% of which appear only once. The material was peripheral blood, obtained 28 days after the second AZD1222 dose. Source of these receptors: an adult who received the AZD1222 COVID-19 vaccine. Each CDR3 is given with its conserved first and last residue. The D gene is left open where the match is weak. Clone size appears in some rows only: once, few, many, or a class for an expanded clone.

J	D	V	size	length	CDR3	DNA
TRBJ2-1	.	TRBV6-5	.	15	CASKLALHSNNEQFF	TGTGCCAGCAAATTGGCCCTCCACTCAAACAATGAGCAGTTCTTC
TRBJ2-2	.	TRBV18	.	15	CASSPTRLETGELFF	TGTGCCAGCTCGCCCACGAGACTGGAAACCGGGGAGCTGTTTTTT
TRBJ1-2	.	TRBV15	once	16	CATSRDLRGTNYGYTF	TGTGCCACCAGCAGAGATTTAAGGGGGACTAACTATGGCTACACCTTC
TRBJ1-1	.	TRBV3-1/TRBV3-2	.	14	CASSQDGTGLKAFF	TGTGCCAGCAGCCAAGACGGGACCGGCTTGAAAGCTTTCTTT
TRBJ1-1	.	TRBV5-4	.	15	CASSKKDRMNTEAFF	TGTGCCAGCAGCAAGAAGGATCGAATGAACACTGAAGCTTTCTTT
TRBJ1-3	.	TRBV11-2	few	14	CASSFSGTGNTIYF	TGTGCCAGCAGCTTTTCAGGGACTGGAAACACCATATATTTT
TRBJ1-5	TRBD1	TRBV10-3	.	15	CAISGTGGGNQPQHF	TGTGCCATCAGTGGAACAGGGGGCGGCAATCAGCCCCAGCATTTT
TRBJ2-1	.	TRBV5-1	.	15	CASSLERGTYNEQFF	TGCGCCAGCAGCTTGGAACGGGGAACTTACAATGAGCAGTTCTTC
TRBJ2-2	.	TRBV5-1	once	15	CASSWRQGSTGELFF	TGCGCCAGCAGCTGGCGGCAGGGGTCCACCGGGGAGCTGTTTTTT
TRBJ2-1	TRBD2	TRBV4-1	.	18	CASSQGTSGRAADNEQFF	TGCGCCAGCAGCCAAGGAACTAGCGGGAGGGCCGCAGACAATGAGCAGTTCTTC
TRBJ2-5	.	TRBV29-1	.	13	CSVETHSQETQYF	TGCAGCGTTGAGACACACAGCCAAGAGACCCAGTACTTC
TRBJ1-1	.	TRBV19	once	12	CASSRRTTEAFF	TGTGCCAGTAGTAGGAGGACCACTGAAGCTTTCTTT
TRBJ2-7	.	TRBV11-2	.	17	CASSPGTIVTHNGEQYF	TGTGCCAGCAGCCCAGGAACTATAGTAACCCACAACGGCGAGCAGTACTTC
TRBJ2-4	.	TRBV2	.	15	CASSEKGSGKNIQYF	TGTGCCAGCAGTGAAAAGGGGTCTGGCAAAAACATTCAGTACTTC
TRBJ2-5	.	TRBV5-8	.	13	CASSRGGVETQYF	TGTGCCAGCAGCCGCGGCGGGGTTGAGACCCAGTACTTC
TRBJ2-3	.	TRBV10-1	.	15	CASNEYRDARDTQYF	TGCGCCAGCAACGAATACCGGGACGCCCGAGATACGCAGTATTTT
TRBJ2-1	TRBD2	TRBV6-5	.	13	CASRPGGYNEQFF	TGTGCCAGCAGACCGGGAGGCTACAATGAGCAGTTCTTC
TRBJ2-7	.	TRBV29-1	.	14	CSGVTGRDSVEQYF	TGCAGCGGCGTGACAGGGAGGGATTCTGTCGAGCAGTACTTC
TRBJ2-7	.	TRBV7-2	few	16	CASSFNPTTLSYEQYF	TGTGCCAGCAGCTTTAACCCGACAACTCTCTCCTACGAGCAGTACTTC
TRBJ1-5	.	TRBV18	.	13	CASSESPNQPQHF	TGTGCCAGTAGCGAAAGTCCGAATCAGCCCCAGCATTTT
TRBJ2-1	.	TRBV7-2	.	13	CASTNLEYNEQFF	TGTGCCAGCACCAACTTAGAATACAATGAGCAGTTCTTC
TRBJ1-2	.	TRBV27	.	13	CASRGGLGYGYTF	TGTGCCAGCAGGGGTGGGCTGGGCTATGGCTACACCTTC